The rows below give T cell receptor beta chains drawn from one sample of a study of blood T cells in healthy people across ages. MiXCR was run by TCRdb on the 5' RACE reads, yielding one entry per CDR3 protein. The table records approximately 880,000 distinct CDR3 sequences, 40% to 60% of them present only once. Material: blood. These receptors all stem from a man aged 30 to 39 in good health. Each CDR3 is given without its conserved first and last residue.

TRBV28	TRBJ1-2	ASCPGGTNYGYT
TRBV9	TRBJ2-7	ASSVSPGQPYEQY
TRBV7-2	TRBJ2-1	ASSSRDPRGEQF
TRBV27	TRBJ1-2	ASSLRARDYGYT
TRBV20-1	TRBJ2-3	SASPGLAGSTDTQY
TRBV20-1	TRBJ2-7	SATGRSSYEQY
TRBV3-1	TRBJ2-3	ASSRRAGANTDTQY
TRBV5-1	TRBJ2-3	ASSLGRPVDTQY
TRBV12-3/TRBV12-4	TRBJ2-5	ASSPDHNEQY
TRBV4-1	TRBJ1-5	ASSPDGLGNQPQH
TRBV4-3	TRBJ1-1	ASRLGQGDTEAF
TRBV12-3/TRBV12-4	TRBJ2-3	ASSSPYGRGTDTQY
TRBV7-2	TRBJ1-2	ASSRRLPGNYGYT
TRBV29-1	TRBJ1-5	SVEDPFNAGQGARPQH
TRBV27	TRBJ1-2	ASSLRGQGYGYT
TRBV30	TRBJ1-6	AWRPPGQGTYNSPLH
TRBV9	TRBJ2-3	ASSAGRPTDTQY